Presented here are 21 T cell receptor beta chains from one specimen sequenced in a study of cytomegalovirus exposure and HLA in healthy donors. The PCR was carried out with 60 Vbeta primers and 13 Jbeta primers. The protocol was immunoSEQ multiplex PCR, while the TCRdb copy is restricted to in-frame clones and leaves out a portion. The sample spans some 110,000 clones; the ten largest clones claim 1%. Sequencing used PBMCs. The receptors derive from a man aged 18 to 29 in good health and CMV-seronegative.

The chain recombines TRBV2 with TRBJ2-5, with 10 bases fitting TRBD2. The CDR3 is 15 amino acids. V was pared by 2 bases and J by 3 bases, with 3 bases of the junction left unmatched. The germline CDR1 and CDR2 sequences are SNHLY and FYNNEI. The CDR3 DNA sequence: TGTGCCAGCAGTGAAAGAACTAGCGGGAAAGAGACCCAGTACTTC. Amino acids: CASSERTSGKETQYF.

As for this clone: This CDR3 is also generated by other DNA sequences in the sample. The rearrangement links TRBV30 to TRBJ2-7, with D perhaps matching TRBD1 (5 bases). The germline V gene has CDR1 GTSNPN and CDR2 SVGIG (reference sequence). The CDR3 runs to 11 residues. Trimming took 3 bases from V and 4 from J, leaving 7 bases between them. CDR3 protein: CAWSQGYEQYF. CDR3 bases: TGTGCCTGGAGCCAGGGTTACGAGCAGTACTTC.

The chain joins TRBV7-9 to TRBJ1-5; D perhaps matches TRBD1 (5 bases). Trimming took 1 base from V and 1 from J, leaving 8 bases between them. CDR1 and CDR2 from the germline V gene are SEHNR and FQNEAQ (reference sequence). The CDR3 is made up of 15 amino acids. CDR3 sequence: CASSLVGGSNQPQHF. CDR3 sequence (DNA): TGTGCCAGCAGCTTAGTGGGGGGGAGCAATCAGCCCCAGCATTTT.

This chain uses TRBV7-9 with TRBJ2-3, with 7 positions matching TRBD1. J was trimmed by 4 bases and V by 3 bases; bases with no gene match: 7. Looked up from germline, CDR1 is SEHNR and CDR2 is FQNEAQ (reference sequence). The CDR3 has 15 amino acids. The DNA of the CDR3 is TGTGCCAGCAGCTTCGAGGGGGCGCGTGCAGATACGCAGTATTTT. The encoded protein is CASSFEGARADTQYF. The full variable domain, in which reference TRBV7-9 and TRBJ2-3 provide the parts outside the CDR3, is DTGVSQNPRHKITKRGQNVTFRCDPISEHNRLYWYRQTLGQGPEFLTYFQNEAQLEKSRLLSDRFSAERPKGSFSTLEIQRTEQGDSAMYLCASSFEGARADTQYFGPGTRLTVL.

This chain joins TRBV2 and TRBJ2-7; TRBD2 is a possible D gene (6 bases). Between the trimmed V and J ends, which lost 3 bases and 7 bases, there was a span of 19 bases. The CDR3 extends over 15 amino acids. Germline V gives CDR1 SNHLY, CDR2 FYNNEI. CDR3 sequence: CASSDFGATGEEQYF. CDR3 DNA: TGTGCCAGCAGTGATTTTGGGGCCACGGGGGAGGAGCAGTACTTC. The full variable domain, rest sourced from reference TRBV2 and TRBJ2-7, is EPEVTQTPSHQVTQMGQEVILRCVPISNHLYFYWYRQILGQKVEFLVSFYNNEISEKSEIFDDQFSVERPDGSNFTLKIRSTKLEDSAMYFCASSDFGATGEEQYFGPGTRLTVT.

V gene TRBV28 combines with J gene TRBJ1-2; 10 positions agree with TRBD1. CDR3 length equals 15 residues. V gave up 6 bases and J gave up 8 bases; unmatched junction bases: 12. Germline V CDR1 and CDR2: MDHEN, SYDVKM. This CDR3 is CASRGGTGAARGYTF. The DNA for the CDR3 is TGTGCCAGCAGGGGGGGGACAGGGGCGGCACGGGGCTACACCTTC.

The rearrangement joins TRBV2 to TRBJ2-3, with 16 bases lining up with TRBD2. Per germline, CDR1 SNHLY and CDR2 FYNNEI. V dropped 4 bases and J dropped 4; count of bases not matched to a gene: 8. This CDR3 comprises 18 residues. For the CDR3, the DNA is TGTGCCAGCAGTGTCAGTCCCGGGACTAGCGGGAGGGCAGATACGCAGTATTTT. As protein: CASSVSPGTSGRADTQYF.

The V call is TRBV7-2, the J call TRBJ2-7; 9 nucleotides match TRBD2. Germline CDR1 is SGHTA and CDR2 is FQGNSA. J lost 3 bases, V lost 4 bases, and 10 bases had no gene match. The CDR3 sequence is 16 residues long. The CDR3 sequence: CASSSSSSGALYEQYF. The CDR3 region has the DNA TGTGCCAGCAGCTCATCGTCTAGCGGGGCCCTCTACGAGCAGTACTTC.

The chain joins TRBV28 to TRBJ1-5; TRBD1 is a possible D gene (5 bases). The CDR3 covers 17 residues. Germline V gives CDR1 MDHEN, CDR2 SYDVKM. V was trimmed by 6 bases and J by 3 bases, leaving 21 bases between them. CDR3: CASRGMTVSKPNQPQHF. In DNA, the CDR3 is TGTGCCAGCAGGGGTATGACAGTCAGCAAACCCAATCAGCCCCAGCATTTT.

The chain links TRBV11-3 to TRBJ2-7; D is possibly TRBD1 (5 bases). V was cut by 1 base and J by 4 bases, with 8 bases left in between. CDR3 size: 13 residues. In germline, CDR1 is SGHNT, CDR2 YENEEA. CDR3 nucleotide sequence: TGTGCCAGCAGCTTAGGGCGGACATACGAGCAGTACTTC. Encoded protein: CASSLGRTYEQYF.

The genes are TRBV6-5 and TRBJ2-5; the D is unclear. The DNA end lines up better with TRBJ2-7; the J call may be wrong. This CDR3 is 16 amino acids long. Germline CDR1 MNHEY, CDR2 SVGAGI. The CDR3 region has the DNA TGTGCCAGCAGTTACTCGTTTCGGGTTAGCTCCTACGAGCAGTACTTC. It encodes CASSYSFRVSSYEQYF.

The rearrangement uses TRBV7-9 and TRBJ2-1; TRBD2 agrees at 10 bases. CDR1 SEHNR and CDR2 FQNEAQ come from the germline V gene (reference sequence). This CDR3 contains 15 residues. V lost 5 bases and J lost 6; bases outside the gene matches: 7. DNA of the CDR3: TGTGCCAGCAGCCTGCAAGCGGGGGGGGCCAATGAGCAGTTCTTC. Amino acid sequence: CASSLQAGGANEQFF.

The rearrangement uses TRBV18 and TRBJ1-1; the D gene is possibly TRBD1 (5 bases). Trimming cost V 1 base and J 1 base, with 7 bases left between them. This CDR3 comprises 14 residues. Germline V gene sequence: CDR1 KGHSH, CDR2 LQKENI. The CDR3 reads CASSPLTANTEAFF. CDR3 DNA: TGTGCCAGCTCACCACTGACAGCGAACACTGAAGCTTTCTTT. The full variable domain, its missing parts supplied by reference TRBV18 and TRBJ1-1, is NAGVMQNPRHLVRRRGQEARLRCSPMKGHSHVYWYRQLPEEGLKFMVYLQKENIIDESGMPKERFSAEFPKEGPSILRIQQVVRGDSAAYFCASSPLTANTEAFFGQGTRLTVV.

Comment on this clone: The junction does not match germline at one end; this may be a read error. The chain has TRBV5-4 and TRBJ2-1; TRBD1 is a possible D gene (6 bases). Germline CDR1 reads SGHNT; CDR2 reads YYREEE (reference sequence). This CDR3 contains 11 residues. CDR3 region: CASSLGTPRLF. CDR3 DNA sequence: TGTGCCAGCAGCTTAGGGACACCGAGACTCTTC. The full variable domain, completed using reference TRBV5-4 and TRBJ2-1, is ETGVTQSPTHLIKTRGQQVTLRCSSQSGHNTVSWYQQALGQGPQFIFQYYREEENGRGNFPPRFSGLQFPNYSSELNVNALELDDSALYLCASSLGTPRLFGPGTRLTVL.

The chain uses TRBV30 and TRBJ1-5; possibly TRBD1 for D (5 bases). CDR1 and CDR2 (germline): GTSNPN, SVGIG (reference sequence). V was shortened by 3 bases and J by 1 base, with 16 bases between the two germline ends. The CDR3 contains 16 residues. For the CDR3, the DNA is TGTGCCTGGAGGCGGGGGGGGAAGTCAAGCAATCAGCCCCAGCATTTT. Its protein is CAWRRGGKSSNQPQHF.

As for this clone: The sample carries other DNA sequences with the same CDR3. The CDR3 loop reads CAWAGGYPDTQYF. CDR3 in DNA: TGTGCCTGGGCGGGTGGGTATCCAGATACGCAGTATTTT. This rearrangement joins TRBV30 to TRBJ2-3, with D possibly matching TRBD2 (5 bases). This CDR3 spans 13 amino acids. Trimming took off 5 bases at V and 4 bases at J, with 13 bases between the two ends. Germline V gene lookup returns CDR1 GTSNPN and CDR2 SVGIG (reference sequence).

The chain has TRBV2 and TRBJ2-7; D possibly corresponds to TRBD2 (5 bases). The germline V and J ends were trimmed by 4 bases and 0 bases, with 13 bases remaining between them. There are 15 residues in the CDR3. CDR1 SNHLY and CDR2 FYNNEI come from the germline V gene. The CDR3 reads CASSGTMGSSYEQYF. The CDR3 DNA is TGTGCCAGCAGTGGGACGATGGGGAGCTCCTACGAGCAGTACTTC.

The CDR3 nucleotides are TGTGCCACCCTGTCTCGGACCCAGTACTTC. Translated, it gives CATLSRTQYF. V gene TRBV18 combines with J gene TRBJ2-5; no clear D gene. Germline lookup yields CDR1 KGHSH and CDR2 LQKENI. This CDR3 has 10 amino acids. The germline V and J ends were trimmed by 10 bases and 7 bases, with 10 bases remaining between them.

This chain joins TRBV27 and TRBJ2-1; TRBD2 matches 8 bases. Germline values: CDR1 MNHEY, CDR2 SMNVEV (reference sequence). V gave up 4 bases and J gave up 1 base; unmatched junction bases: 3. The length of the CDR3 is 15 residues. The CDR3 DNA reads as TGTGCCAGCAGTTACGGACTAGCTTCCTACAATGAGCAGTTCTTC. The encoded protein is CASSYGLASYNEQFF.

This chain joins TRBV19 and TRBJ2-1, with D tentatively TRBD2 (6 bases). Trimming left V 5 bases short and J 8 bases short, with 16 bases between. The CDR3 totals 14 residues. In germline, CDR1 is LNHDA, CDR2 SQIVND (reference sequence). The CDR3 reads CASSLGPPGDEQFF. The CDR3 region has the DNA TGTGCCAGTAGTTTAGGACCACCGGGGGATGAGCAGTTCTTC.

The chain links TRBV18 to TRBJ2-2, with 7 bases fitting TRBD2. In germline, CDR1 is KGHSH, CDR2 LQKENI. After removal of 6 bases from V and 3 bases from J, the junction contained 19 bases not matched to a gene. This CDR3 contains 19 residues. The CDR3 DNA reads TGTGCCAGCTCCCTAAAATTACGTCTCACTAGCGACGACACCGGGGAGCTGTTTTTT. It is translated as CASSLKLRLTSDDTGELFF.